The source of this T cell receptor beta chain is a study of CXCR3-negative and CXCR3-positive naive CD8 T cells (dated by TCRdb to between 2018 and 2021). Some background on the complete study: About 135 million TRB reads were obtained in total, roughly 1.5 +/- 0.3 million reads per library. Diversity and physicochemical repertoire analyses covered approximately 10 donors pooled from two independent experiments. TRBV-TRBJ cluster analysis included naive subsets from a handful of donors and memory cells from 3 donors. Broad study findings and their caveats: Freshly isolated PBMCs were used for most assays because CXCR3 expression went down partially after cryopreservation. Surface CD5, linked to self-reactivity in mice, was comparable between naive subsets; TCR interaction strength was therefore also inferred from TRB CDR3 physicochemical properties. TRBV-TRBJ usage was similar between naive CXCR3-negative and CXCR3-positive cells from the same donor, while memory cells showed distinct patterns. Repertoire diversity was comparably high in both naive subsets but much lower in memory CD8+ T cells.

The run used a NextSeq 550. The Human TCR Profiling Kit (MiLaboratory) was used to make UMI-labeled 5' RACE TRB cDNA libraries. The full amount of extracted RNA was used for cDNA synthesis, and the full amount of resulting cDNA was used for PCR amplification. The libraries were made side by side, with each library going through the same number of PCR cycles. The published analysis was carried out like this. With a requirement of at least two reads per UMI, MIGEC and MiXCR extracted about 50,000 +/- 10,000 unique UMI-labeled TRB cDNA molecules per library. On average, each library contained approximately 40,000 +/- 10,000 functional in-frame TRB CDR3 nucleotide clonotypes without stop codons. After each sample was downsampled to 5000 UMI-labeled TRB molecules, VDJtools was used to calculate diversity metrics such as normalized Shannon-Wiener and Chao1. For the central five CDR3 residues, VDJtools calculated physicochemical properties weighted by clonotype size, namely interaction energy, strength, volume and Kidera factor 4. The reads underwent TCRdb reprocessing, giving one record for each CDR3 protein sequence and no DNA. The V and J calls here are based on TCRdb, not the publication. The sample's table lists a count of approximately 56,000 distinct CDR3 sequences. Together, the top ten hold 20% to 25% of the sample.

Each CD8+ T cell subset was flow-sorted in triplicate, with over 250,000 cells per subset placed directly into RLT lysis buffer. Standard density gradient centrifugation was used to isolate peripheral blood mononuclear cells from buffy coats. An RNeasy Mini Kit was used to extract total RNA from the sorted cells. In regard to this clonotype: No antigen is known for it.

The origin of this receptor is a human donor in good health. Some clones in this sample may be carry-over from other donors' samples. The sample taken for sequencing was memory CD8+ T cells from blood. The sample's cell subset or site label, decoded: conventional CD8+ memory T cells (TMEM), sorted as controls.

The CDR3 is CASSQEQGPDTQYF. The chain links TRBV14 with TRBJ2-3; lacking DNA, the TRBD1 call made by TCRdb goes unchecked. CDR1 and CDR2, per the germline V gene, are SGHDN and FVKESK. Measured from the cysteine to the phenylalanine, the CDR3 is 14 residues long. No DNA is listed.